Reported below is one T cell receptor beta chain. The data were obtained in a study of identical twins. V trimming: 1 base; J trimming: 0 bases; junction bases outside the gene matches: 9. The CDR3 has 20 residues. Germline CDR1 is DFQATT and CDR2 is SNEGSKA (reference sequence). One entry per CDR3 protein results from TCRdb running MiXCR on the 5' RACE reads. The sample consists of some 250,000 distinct CDR3 sequences, roughly an eighth of them appearing once. The data also belong to a second study, concerning yellow fever vaccine responses in identical twins.

The clonotype originates from a woman younger than 30 in good health. The J gene is TRBJ2-1, the V gene TRBV20-1; 16 bases fit TRBD2. Sequenced material: memory (CD45RO+) T cells sorted from blood. The CDR3 region is CSARAAAGTSGGDSYNEQFF. The CDR3, as DNA: TGCAGTGCTAGAGCAGCTGCCGGGACTAGCGGGGGGGACTCCTACAATGAGCAGTTCTTC.